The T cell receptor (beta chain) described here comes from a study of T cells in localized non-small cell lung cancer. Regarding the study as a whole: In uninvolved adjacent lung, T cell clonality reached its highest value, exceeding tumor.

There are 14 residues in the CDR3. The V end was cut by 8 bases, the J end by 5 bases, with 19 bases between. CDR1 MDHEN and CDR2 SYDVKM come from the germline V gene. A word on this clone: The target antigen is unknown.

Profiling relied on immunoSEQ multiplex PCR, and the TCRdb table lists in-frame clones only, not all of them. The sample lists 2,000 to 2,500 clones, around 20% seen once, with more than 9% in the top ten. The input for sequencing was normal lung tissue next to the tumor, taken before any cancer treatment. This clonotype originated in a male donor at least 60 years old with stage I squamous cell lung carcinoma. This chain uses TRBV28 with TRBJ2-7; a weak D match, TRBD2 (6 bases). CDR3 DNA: TGTGCCAGCCATGGAGGGGCCCTCGGGAACGAGCAGTACTTC. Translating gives CASHGGALGNEQYF. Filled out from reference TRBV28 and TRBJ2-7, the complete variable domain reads DVKVTQSSRYLVKRTGEKVFLECVQDMDHENMFWYRQDPGLGLRLIYFSYDVKMKEKGDIPEGYSVSREKKERFSLILESASTNQTSMYLCASHGGALGNEQYFGPGTRLTVT.